The entry below describes one T cell receptor (beta chain). In the authors' workflow: By means of reference gene primer amplification, nucleated cell counts were estimated. Produced via immunoSEQ multiplex PCR; TCRdb's table is partial and in-frame only. Clone size and V and J calls were adopted from that table, with D and trimming inferred from the DNA. The sample lists about 95,000 clones, 84% occurring once. CDR3 length: 16 residues. Unmatched junction bases numbered 8, after V lost 5 bases and J lost 5 bases. Per the germline V gene, CDR1 is MDHEN and CDR2 is SYDVKM. The data were taken from a study of blood T cell repertoires in COVID-19. The overall study: Specimens from acute and convalescent COVID-19 originated in the United States, Italy and Spain. T cells, B-cell-depleted T cells, or PBMCs provided the cDNA or gDNA that served as material.

The specimen was peripheral blood. The source is a human donor in a cohort sampled during active COVID-19. This chain uses TRBV28 with TRBJ1-5; the match to TRBD1 covers 11 bases. The CDR3 protein is CASSRIGTGGYQPQHF. CDR3 DNA: TGTGCCAGCAGTCGCATTGGGACAGGGGGATATCAGCCCCAGCATTTT. Combining the CDR3 with reference TRBV28 and TRBJ1-5 gives the whole variable domain DVKVTQSSRYLVKRTGEKVFLECVQDMDHENMFWYRQDPGLGLRLIYFSYDVKMKEKGDIPEGYSVSREKKERFSLILESASTNQTSMYLCASSRIGTGGYQPQHFGDGTRLSIL.